This T cell receptor (beta chain) was sequenced during a study of blood T cell repertoires in COVID-19. Whole-study context: Acute-phase and convalescent COVID-19 samples originated in the United States, Italy and Spain. Nucleic acid was either cDNA or gDNA, and it came from T cells, B-cell-depleted T cells, or PBMCs.

As processed by the authors: Reference gene primer amplification yielded estimated nucleated cell counts. Libraries were prepared by immunoSEQ multiplex PCR; TCRdb keeps only in-frame clonotypes and omits some of them. For V, J and clone size, that table is used; D and trimming come from the DNA. The sample consists of approximately 200,000 clones, 86% of them appearing once. Trimming cost V 6 bases and J 4 bases, with 10 bases left between them. CDR1 is MNHEY, CDR2 SMNVEV, per germline (reference sequence). The CDR3 contains 14 residues. The chain couples TRBV27 to TRBJ1-6, with TRBD1 as a possible D gene (6 bases). The sequenced sample consisted of peripheral blood. The sequence derives from a man aged 50-59 years with acute or convalescent COVID-19. The chain's CDR3 is CASSRTDYNSPLHF. The CDR3 DNA is TGTGCCAGCAGCCGGACAGATTATAATTCACCCCTCCACTTT.